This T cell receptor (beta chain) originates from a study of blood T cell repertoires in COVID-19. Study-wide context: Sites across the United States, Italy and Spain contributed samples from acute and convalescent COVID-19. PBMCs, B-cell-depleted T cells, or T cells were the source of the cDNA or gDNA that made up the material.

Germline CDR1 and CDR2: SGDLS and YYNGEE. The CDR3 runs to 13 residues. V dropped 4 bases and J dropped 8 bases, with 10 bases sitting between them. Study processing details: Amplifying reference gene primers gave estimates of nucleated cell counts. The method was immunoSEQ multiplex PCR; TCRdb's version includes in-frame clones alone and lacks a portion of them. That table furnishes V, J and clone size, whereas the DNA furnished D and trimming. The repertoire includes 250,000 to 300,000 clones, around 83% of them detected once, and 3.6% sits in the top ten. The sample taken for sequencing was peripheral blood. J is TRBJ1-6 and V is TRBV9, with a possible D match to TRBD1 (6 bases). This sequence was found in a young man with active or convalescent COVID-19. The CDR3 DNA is TGTGCCAGCAGCACCCGACAGGATTCACCCCTCCACTTT. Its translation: CASSTRQDSPLHF.